This TCR beta chain was captured by sequencing in a study of T cell responses to AZD1222 COVID-19 vaccine (dated by TCRdb to about 2021). Notes on the research overall: Because spike-specific TCR depth and breadth did not differ between the two schedules, AZD1222 recipients who got a second dose at roughly 4 weeks were pooled with those who got a second dose at roughly 12 weeks. TCR sequencing covered more than 230 trial participants: 200 to 210 given two doses of AZD1222 and approximately 26 given two doses of MenACWY control vaccine. Enrollment into the trials was organized by age into subgroups of 18-55, 56-69 and 70-plus years, and those subgroups contained roughly 150, 30 and 60 TCR-sequenced participants, respectively. The research as a whole found: Because no day 14 peak-response samples were available, repertoires were characterized only after the peak T cell response. Reportedly, close to half of the unique spike-specific TCRs recognized epitopes lying outside the regions that are mutated in the B.1.351 and B.1.1.7 variants. After two AZD1222 doses, spike-specific TCR breadth and depth were significantly higher than at day 0 and than in MenACWY recipients. Participants were mostly white British and included more females than males, and it was suggested by the authors that clonal diversity may have been underestimated. The whole spike protein was spanned by vaccine-associated CD4 TCRs, and dominant responses were seen in regions 160-218 and 743-854. Conclusions about previously exposed vaccinees are limited, since just five or six AZD1222 recipients were seropositive for SARS-CoV-2 at baseline. In the small 56-69-year group, the increase in depth fell short of significance, most likely because of low power.

The CDR3 runs 14 amino acids, cysteine and phenylalanine included. Just CDR3 DNA is preserved here, 42 bases in frame from base 1. According to the germline V gene, CDR1 reads SQVTM and CDR2 reads ANQGSEA. Cut back by 6 bases and 4 bases, the V and J ends lie 18 bases apart. A remark on this clone: What antigen it recognizes has not been identified. The record has no base qualities; no much larger clone is one base away.

The CDR3 regions of human TCRbeta chains were analyzed by immunosequencing. As for the original processing: TCRs in the repertoires were compared against a reference library of SARS-CoV-2-specific TCRs that had been generated with the MIRA antigen-specificity platform. Breadth was defined as the fraction of unique TCRs that were SARS-CoV-2-associated, and depth was defined as the fraction of total T cells that were SARS-CoV-2-associated. Using the MIRA data, each spike-specific TCR was mapped to the spike region that the TCR reacts to and placed in a CD4 or CD8 class. Log10-transformed breadth and depth values were compared by one-way ANOVA with Sidak's multiple comparisons tests. TCRdb carries this immuneACCESS record with in-frame sequences only. Its versions omit some clonotypes, under half of them owing to an unresolved V gene in the studies checked, with the rest unexplained. The V and J calls and clone size are taken from that table; D and trimming were inferred from the DNA. The sample table contains 55,000 to 70,000 clones; only one count was recorded for 65% to 80% of them. Around 10% of the sample lies in the top ten.

The intended sense of this specimen's time point label: baseline before first vaccination. Vaccinee samples were obtained from the UK trials COV001 and COV002, which included a single-blind randomized controlled phase 2/3 trial of AZD1222 (ChAdOx1 nCoV-19) in healthy adults. For TCRbeta chain sequencing, PBMC samples from trial participants were taken at day 0 and at day 28 after the second dose. The clonotype comes from an adult in good health. The starting material was peripheral blood, obtained on day 0 of AZD1222 vaccination. The rearrangement joined TRBV29-1 to TRBJ1-2; possibly the D gene is TRBD1, per 6 matching bases. Read as DNA, the sequence is TGCAGCGTATCCCCAGGGGATTTGTTCTATGGCTACACCTTC. Translated, this is CSVSPGDLFYGYTF.